This is a list of T cell receptor beta chains from one sample in a study of T cell repertoires in cytomegalovirus infection. TCRdb analysed the reads with MiXCR anew, one entry per CDR3 protein. The sample yields a few hundred thousand distinct CDR3 sequences, 15% to 20% seen once. Sequencing was done on a sample of PBMCs. The source is a human donor in good health (CMV status not recorded). Some clones in this sample may be carry-over from other donors' samples. Both conserved end residues are part of each CDR3. D genes are given only for firm matches. The size entry is marked missing in some rows and otherwise reads once, few, many or a size class.

>.|TRBJ1-2|TRBV6-6|.
TGTGCCAGCAGTGCGTATACCGGGACCGTGGACTATGGCTACACCTTC
CASSAYTGTVDYGYTF
>few|TRBJ2-3|TRBV12-3/TRBV12-4|.
TGTGCCAGCAGTTTAGGAAGTACTAGTTTCACAGATACGCAGTATTTT
CASSLGSTSFTDTQYF
>few|TRBJ2-5|TRBV5-1|TRBD1
TGCGCCAGCAGCTTGTCCGGGACAGGGGAAGAGACCCAGTACTTC
CASSLSGTGEETQYF
>.|TRBJ1-4|TRBV25-1|.
TGTGCCAGTGCCTTTGGAGGGACGGGGAATGAAAAACTGTTTTTT
CASAFGGTGNEKLFF
>few|TRBJ2-1|TRBV6-5|TRBD2
TGTGCCAGCAGTTACTCCGGGCGGGGGAGTTTCAATGAGCAGTTCTTC
CASSYSGRGSFNEQFF
>.|TRBJ2-5|TRBV4-1|.
TGCGCCAGCAGCCACGCCCTCGGCCGAAAACGTGAGACCCAGTACTTC
CASSHALGRKRETQYF
>.|TRBJ2-7|TRBV20-1|TRBD2
TGCAGTGCTAGGACCGGGACTAGCCCCTACGAGCAGTACTTC
CSARTGTSPYEQYF
>.|TRBJ2-2|TRBV27|.
TGTGCCAGCAGTTTACAAGGCCCCCTTGGAGGGGGAGACACCGGGGAGCTGTTTTTT
CASSLQGPLGGGDTGELFF
>few|TRBJ2-7|TRBV4-1|.
TGCGCCAGCAGCCAAGGGTCTGCGGGCGAGCAGTACTTC
CASSQGSAGEQYF
>many|TRBJ2-2|TRBV7-2|TRBD1
TGTGCCAGCACCCTAACGGGGCCAGGGGGCACCGGGGAGCTGTTTTTT
CASTLTGPGGTGELFF
>few|TRBJ1-4|TRBV4-3|.
TGCGCCAGCAGCCAAGAGTTAGGGTCGGATGAAAAACTGTTTTTT
CASSQELGSDEKLFF
>.|TRBJ2-3|TRBV6-5|.
TGTGCCAGCAGTTACGGGCCGTGGTCAGATACGCAGTATTTT
CASSYGPWSDTQYF
>few|TRBJ2-5|TRBV27|TRBD2
TGTGCCAGCAGTTTATCGATGTATCTAGCGGGGGGGCCGCAAGAGACCCAGTACTTC
CASSLSMYLAGGPQETQYF
>once|TRBJ1-4|TRBV3-1|.
TGTGCCAGCAGCCTGTGGTCTTCTGCGGAAAAACTGTTTTTT
CASSLWSSAEKLFF
>few|TRBJ1-1|TRBV19|.
TGTGCCAGTAGTCCAGAACGGGCGAGAACTGAAGCTTTCTTT
CASSPERARTEAFF
>many|TRBJ2-3|TRBV7-2|TRBD2
TGTGCCAGCAGCTCGAGCGGGGGCCCCACAGATACGCAGTATTTT
CASSSSGGPTDTQYF
>many|TRBJ1-2|TRBV7-2|TRBD1
TGTGCCAGCAGCTTAGACGGGACAGGGGGCGCTGGGTATGGCTACACCTTC
CASSLDGTGGAGYGYTF
>.|TRBJ1-5|TRBV27|.
TGTGCCAGCAGGGGAAGCCATGGACAGCCCCAGCATTTT
CASRGSHGQPQHF
>few|TRBJ2-7|TRBV29-1|.
TGCAGCGTTGGACAGGTAGGGCGTCCCTCCTACGAGCAGTACTTC
CSVGQVGRPSYEQYF
>few|TRBJ2-1|TRBV4-1|.
TGCGCCAGCAGCCAAGATCCGGGGAGGACCGTCTACAATGAGCAGTTCTTC
CASSQDPGRTVYNEQFF
>.|TRBJ1-6|TRBV28|.
TGTGCCAGCAGGAGCAGGGCCGGTTCACCCCTCCACTTT
CASRSRAGSPLHF
>few|TRBJ2-2|TRBV6-6|TRBD1
TGTGCCAGCAGCGTAAACAGGGGTCATACCGGGGAGCTGTTTTTT
CASSVNRGHTGELFF
>many|TRBJ1-2|TRBV20-1|.
TGCAGTGCTAGTGGTTGGGCCGCTCCTAACTTC
CSASGWAAPNF
>many|TRBJ2-7|TRBV7-6|.
TGTGCCAGCAGCCCCAGACAGGAGGGCGAGCAGTACTTC
CASSPRQEGEQYF
>many|TRBJ2-5|TRBV7-2|.
TGTGCCAGCAGGGAATCAGAGACCCAGTACTTC
CASRESETQYF
>.|TRBJ1-1|TRBV5-4|.
TGTGCCAGCAGCTTGGCCTCTGGGGTAACTGAAGCTTTCTTT
CASSLASGVTEAFF
>many|TRBJ1-4|TRBV6-1|.
TGTGCCAGCAGTGAAGAAACCCTCCGGAGGACTAATGAAAAACTGTTTTTT
CASSEETLRRTNEKLFF
>few|TRBJ2-5|TRBV12-3/TRBV12-4|.
TGTGCCAGCAGTTTACTAGAGAGAGAGACCCAGTACTTC
CASSLLERETQYF
>many|TRBJ2-5|TRBV7-2|.
TGTGCCAGCAGCGCCGGGAGTTTTCAAGAGACCCAGTACTTC
CASSAGSFQETQYF
>many|TRBJ2-3|TRBV7-2|.
TGTGCCAGCAGCTTATGGGGCGGAGATACGCAGTATTTT
CASSLWGGDTQYF
>many|TRBJ2-7|TRBV25-1|.
TGTGCCAGCAGTGAATTTTCGAGGAGGACAGAAACCTACGAGCAGTACTTC
CASSEFSRRTETYEQYF
>.|TRBJ2-5|TRBV7-2|.
TGTGCCAGCAGCTTAGTCTGGAACCGAGAGACCCAGTACTTC
CASSLVWNRETQYF